The present entry profiles one T cell receptor beta chain with its context. The target antigen is unknown. V gave up 3 bases and J gave up 0 bases, with 9 bases separating them. The germline CDR1 and CDR2 sequences are MNHEY and SVGAGI. The CDR3 length is 16 residues. TCRdb used MiXCR to reprocess the 5' RACE reads, holding one entry per CDR3 protein. The table lists roughly 770,000 distinct CDR3 sequences, about 20% of them singletons, with around 13% in the top ten. The data were taken from a study of identical twins. Study observations and caveats: Abundant beta clonotypes from cord blood bore fewer insertions; memory repertoires lacked this pattern. One should note that invariant MAIT and iNKT cells could partly confound zero-insertion analyses.

The same data also went into a second study, on T cells expressing NK-cell markers. This second report adds: CD3+CD56+NKG2C+, CD3+CD56+NKG2C- and CD3+CD56-NKG2C+ T cells, once sorted, supplied the TCR beta repertoires. Several of the donors also had these clonotypes leading their CD3+CD56-NKG2C+ fraction.

The chain is built from TRBV6-5 and TRBJ1-6, with D hard to call. The sequence was collected from a woman under 30 in good health. Sequences were obtained from PBMCs. The CDR3 nucleotides are TGTGCCAGCAGTTATTGGGAAAGCTCCTATAATTCACCCCTCCACTTT. Its translation: CASSYWESSYNSPLHF.